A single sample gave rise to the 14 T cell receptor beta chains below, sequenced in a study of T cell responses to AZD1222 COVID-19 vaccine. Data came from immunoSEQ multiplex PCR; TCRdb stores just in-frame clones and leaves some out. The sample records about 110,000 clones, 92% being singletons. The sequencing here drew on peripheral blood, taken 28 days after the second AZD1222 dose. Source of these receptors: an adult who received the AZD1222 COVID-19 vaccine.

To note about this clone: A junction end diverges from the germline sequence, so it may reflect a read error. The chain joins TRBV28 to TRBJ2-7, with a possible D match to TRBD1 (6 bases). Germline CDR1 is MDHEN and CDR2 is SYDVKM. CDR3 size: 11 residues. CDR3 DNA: TGTGCCAGCAGTTTGAACAGGGCCCAAGACTTC. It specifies CASSLNRAQDF.

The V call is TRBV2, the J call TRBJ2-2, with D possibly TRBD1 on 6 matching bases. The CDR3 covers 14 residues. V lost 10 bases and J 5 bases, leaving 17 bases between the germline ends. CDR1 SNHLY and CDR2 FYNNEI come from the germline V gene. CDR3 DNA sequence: TGTGCCACCGCCCCTTGGGGGCCGACCGGGGAGCTGTTTTTT. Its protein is CATAPWGPTGELFF. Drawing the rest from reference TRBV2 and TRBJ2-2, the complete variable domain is EPEVTQTPSHQVTQMGQEVILRCVPISNHLYFYWYRQILGQKVEFLVSFYNNEISEKSEIFDDQFSVERPDGSNFTLKIRSTKLEDSAMYFCATAPWGPTGELFFGEGSRLTVL.

In DNA, the CDR3 is TGTGCCAGCTCACCACGAGGGCCTGAAGCTTTCTTT. This codes for CASSPRGPEAFF. The rearrangement links TRBV18 to TRBJ1-1; D is unclear. From germline, CDR1 is KGHSH and CDR2 LQKENI. V lost 1 base and J lost 6, with 6 bases in between. The CDR3 covers 12 residues.

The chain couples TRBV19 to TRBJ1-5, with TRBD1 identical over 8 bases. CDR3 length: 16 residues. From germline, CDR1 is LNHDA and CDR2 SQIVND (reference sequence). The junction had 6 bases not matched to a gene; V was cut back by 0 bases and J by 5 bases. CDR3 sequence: CASSIEDREGYQPQHF. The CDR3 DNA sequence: TGTGCCAGTAGTATAGAGGACAGGGAGGGCTATCAGCCCCAGCATTTT.

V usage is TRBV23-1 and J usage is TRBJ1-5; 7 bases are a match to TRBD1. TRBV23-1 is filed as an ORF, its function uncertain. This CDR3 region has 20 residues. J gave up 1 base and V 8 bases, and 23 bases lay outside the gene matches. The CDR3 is CASFFFRDRGRLISNQPQHF. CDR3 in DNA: TGCGCCAGCTTCTTTTTCCGGGACAGAGGGCGGCTGATCAGCAATCAGCCCCAGCATTTT.

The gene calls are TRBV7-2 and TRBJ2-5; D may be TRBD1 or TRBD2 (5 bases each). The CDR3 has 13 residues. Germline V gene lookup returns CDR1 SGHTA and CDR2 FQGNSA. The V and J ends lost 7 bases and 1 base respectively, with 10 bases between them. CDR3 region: CASNTGTQETQYF. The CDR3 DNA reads TGTGCCAGCAACACCGGGACCCAAGAGACCCAGTACTTC. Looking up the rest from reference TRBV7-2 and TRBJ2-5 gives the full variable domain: GAGVSQSPSNKVTEKGKDVELRCDPISGHTALYWYRQSLGQGLEFLIYFQGNSAPDKSGLPSDRFSAERTGGSVSTLTIQRTQQEDSAVYLCASNTGTQETQYFGPGTRLLVL.

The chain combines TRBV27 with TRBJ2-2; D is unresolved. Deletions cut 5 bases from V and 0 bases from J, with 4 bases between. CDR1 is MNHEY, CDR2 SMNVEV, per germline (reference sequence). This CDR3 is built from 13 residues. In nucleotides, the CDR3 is TGTGCCAGCAGTCCGACGAACACCGGGGAGCTGTTTTTT. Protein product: CASSPTNTGELFF.

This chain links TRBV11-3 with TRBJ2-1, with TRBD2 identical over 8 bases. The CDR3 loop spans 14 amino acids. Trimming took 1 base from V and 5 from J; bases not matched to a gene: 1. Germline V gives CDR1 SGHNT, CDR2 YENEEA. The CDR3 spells CASSLVGLDNEQFF. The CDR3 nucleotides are TGTGCCAGCAGCTTAGTGGGACTAGACAATGAGCAGTTCTTC.

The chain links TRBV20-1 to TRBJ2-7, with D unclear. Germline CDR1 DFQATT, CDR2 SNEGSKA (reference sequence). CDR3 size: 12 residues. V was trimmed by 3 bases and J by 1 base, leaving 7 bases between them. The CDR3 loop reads CSASMGSYEQYF. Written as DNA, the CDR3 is TGCAGTGCTAGTATGGGTTCCTACGAGCAGTACTTC.

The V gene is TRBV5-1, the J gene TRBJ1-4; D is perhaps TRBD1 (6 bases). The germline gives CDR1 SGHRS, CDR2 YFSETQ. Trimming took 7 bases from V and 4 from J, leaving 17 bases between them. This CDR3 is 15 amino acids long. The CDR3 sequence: CASGITGHNNEKLFF. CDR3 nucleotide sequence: TGCGCCAGCGGCATTACAGGGCATAATAATGAAAAACTGTTTTTT.

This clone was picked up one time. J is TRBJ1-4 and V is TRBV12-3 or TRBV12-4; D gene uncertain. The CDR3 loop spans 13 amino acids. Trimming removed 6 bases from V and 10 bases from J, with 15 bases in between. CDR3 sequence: CASSLLGAGKLFF. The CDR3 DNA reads TGTGCCAGCAGCTTACTTGGAGCCGGAAAACTGTTTTTT.

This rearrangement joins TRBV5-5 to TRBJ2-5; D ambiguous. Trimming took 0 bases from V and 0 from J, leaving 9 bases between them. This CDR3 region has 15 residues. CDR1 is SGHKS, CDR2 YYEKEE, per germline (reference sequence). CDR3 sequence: CASSLVGDYQETQYF. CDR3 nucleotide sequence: TGTGCCAGCAGCTTGGTGGGTGATTACCAAGAGACCCAGTACTTC.

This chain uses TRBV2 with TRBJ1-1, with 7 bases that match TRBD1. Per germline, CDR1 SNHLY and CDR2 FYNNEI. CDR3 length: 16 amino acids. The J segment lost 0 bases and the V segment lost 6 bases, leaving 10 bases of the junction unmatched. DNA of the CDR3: TGTGCCAGCAGATTAGACAGGGCTCTTGTGAACACTGAAGCTTTCTTT. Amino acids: CASRLDRALVNTEAFF.

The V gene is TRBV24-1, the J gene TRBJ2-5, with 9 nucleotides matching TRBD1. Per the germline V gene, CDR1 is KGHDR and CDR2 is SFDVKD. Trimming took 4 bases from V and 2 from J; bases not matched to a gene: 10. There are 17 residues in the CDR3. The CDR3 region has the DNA TGTGCCACCAGTGACTTTGGACAGGGGTCGGGGCAAGAGACCCAGTACTTC. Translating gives CATSDFGQGSGQETQYF.